The rows below give T cell receptor beta chains drawn from one sample of a study of blood T cells in healthy people across ages. Each CDR3 protein is one row after TCRdb ran MiXCR on the 5' RACE reads. This repertoire shows roughly 700,000 distinct CDR3 sequences, approximately 25% found once; its top ten account for more than 8%. The same data also contributed to another study, on T cells of mothers and their children.

Sequenced material: blood. The receptors were gathered from a boy aged 5-17 years in good health. CDR3s include the opening cysteine and the closing phenylalanine or tryptophan. The D gene is left open where the match is weak. Clone size appears in some rows only: once, few, many, or a class for an expanded clone.

V: TRBV5-6
size: -
D: -
J: TRBJ2-5
DNA: TGTGCCAGCAGCCCTGGGGGGAAACGAGGAGAGACCCAGTACTTC
CDR3: CASSPGGKRGETQYF

V: TRBV29-1
size: few
D: TRBD2
J: TRBJ2-7
DNA: TGCAGCGTTGAAGGTATCTCGGCGGGGGGGACCTACGAGCAGTACTTC
CDR3: CSVEGISAGGTYEQYF

V: TRBV12-3/TRBV12-4
size: -
D: -
J: TRBJ2-1
DNA: TGTGCCAGCAGGAGCCCGGGACTTAGCTCCTACAATGAGCAGTTCTTC
CDR3: CASRSPGLSSYNEQFF

V: TRBV4-2
size: -
D: -
J: TRBJ2-5
DNA: TGTGCCAGCAGCCAAGATTTTACCGGGACGGGCGAAGGGGAGACCCAGTACTTC
CDR3: CASSQDFTGTGEGETQYF

V: TRBV13
size: few
D: -
J: TRBJ1-2
DNA: TGTGCCAGCAGCTTAGAAGAGGATGGCTACACCTTC
CDR3: CASSLEEDGYTF

V: TRBV5-1
size: once
D: TRBD1
J: TRBJ1-3
DNA: TGCGCCAGCAGCCCGCAGACAGGGGGGTCTGGAAACACCGTATATTTT
CDR3: CASSPQTGGSGNTVYF

V: TRBV6-1
size: -
D: TRBD2
J: TRBJ2-5
DNA: TGTGCCAGCACTAGCGGATTTAGGGAGACCCAGTACTTC
CDR3: CASTSGFRETQYF

V: TRBV13
size: -
D: TRBD2
J: TRBJ2-1
DNA: TGTGCCAGCAGCCCCCGGGAGGCCGCTCGGGATGAGCAGTTCTTC
CDR3: CASSPREAARDEQFF

V: TRBV20-1
size: few
D: -
J: TRBJ2-7
DNA: TGCAGTGCCCAAGAACGAGGGCCTTCGGACGAGCAGTACTTC
CDR3: CSAQERGPSDEQYF

V: TRBV5-1
size: -
D: TRBD1
J: TRBJ2-7
DNA: TGCGCCAGCAGCGTTAGCCGACAGGGGAATATGGACGAGCAGTACTTC
CDR3: CASSVSRQGNMDEQYF

V: TRBV12-3/TRBV12-4
size: -
D: -
J: TRBJ2-3
DNA: TGTGCCAGCAGTTTTGGATCGGCAGACCCGCAGTATTTT
CDR3: CASSFGSADPQYF

V: TRBV5-1
size: -
D: -
J: TRBJ1-1
DNA: TGCGCCAGCAGCTTAAGGTTCAACACTGAAGCTTTCTTT
CDR3: CASSLRFNTEAFF

V: TRBV9
size: few
D: TRBD2
J: TRBJ2-3
DNA: TGTGCCAGCAGCGTAGCGTTGTCTAGCGGAAGCTATGTCACAGATACGCAGTATTTT
CDR3: CASSVALSSGSYVTDTQYF

V: TRBV7-9
size: -
D: -
J: TRBJ1-5
DNA: TGTGCCAGCAGCTCAACCCTGACAGCCAATCAGCCCCAGCATTTT
CDR3: CASSSTLTANQPQHF

V: TRBV29-1
size: few
D: TRBD2
J: TRBJ2-1
DNA: TGCAGCGGGTCGGGGGGGGTAGCGGGGTACAATGAGCAGTTCTTC
CDR3: CSGSGGVAGYNEQFF

V: TRBV15
size: -
D: -
J: TRBJ2-7
DNA: TGTGCCACCAGCAGAGATCGAGGGAAACCCTACGAGCAGTACTTC
CDR3: CATSRDRGKPYEQYF

V: TRBV6-6
size: -
D: -
J: TRBJ2-3
DNA: TGTGCCAGCAGTTACTTTATCGGAACAGATACGCAGTATTTT
CDR3: CASSYFIGTDTQYF

V: TRBV20-1
size: few
D: -
J: TRBJ2-5
DNA: TGCAGTGCTAGAGATTGGAAAGAATCCGGGCAAGAGACCCAGTACTTC
CDR3: CSARDWKESGQETQYF

V: TRBV6-4
size: -
D: -
J: TRBJ2-2
DNA: TGTGCCAGCAGTGACTCTTTGGAGACCGGGGAGCTGTTTTTT
CDR3: CASSDSLETGELFF

V: TRBV6-2/TRBV6-3
size: -
D: TRBD1
J: TRBJ2-5
DNA: TGTGCCAGCACTAAGCCCGGGACAGCCCACGTTGGACCCCTCTTC
CDR3: CASTKPGTAHVGPLF

V: TRBV15
size: -
D: TRBD1
J: TRBJ1-2
DNA: TGTGCCACCGCGGACAGGGCTTCGGATGGTTACACCTTC
CDR3: CATADRASDGYTF

V: TRBV12-3/TRBV12-4
size: few
D: -
J: TRBJ2-7
DNA: TGTGCCAGCAGTCCTCGGGGTCCCCTCTACGAGCAGTACTTC
CDR3: CASSPRGPLYEQYF

V: TRBV29-1
size: few
D: -
J: TRBJ2-5
DNA: TGCAGCGTTCCCCGTTCGGGGTCAGAGACCCAGTACTTC
CDR3: CSVPRSGSETQYF

V: TRBV3-1
size: -
D: -
J: TRBJ2-1
DNA: TGTGCCAGCAGCCAAGATTTCGGGAGTCGCGGGGACAATGAGCAGTTCTTC
CDR3: CASSQDFGSRGDNEQFF

V: TRBV7-2
size: few
D: -
J: TRBJ2-3
DNA: TGTGCCAGCAGCCCCAAGGCGGTACTCACAGATACGCAGTATTTT
CDR3: CASSPKAVLTDTQYF

V: TRBV6-6
size: few
D: -
J: TRBJ1-3
DNA: TGTGCCAGCAGGGACCGGCAGGACGGCTCTGGAAACACCATATATTTT
CDR3: CASRDRQDGSGNTIYF

V: TRBV20-1
size: few
D: -
J: TRBJ2-7
DNA: TGCAGTGCTAGAAAGGGGGGGACGAACGAGCAGTACTTC
CDR3: CSARKGGTNEQYF

V: TRBV12-3/TRBV12-4
size: few
D: TRBD2
J: TRBJ2-3
DNA: TGTGCCAGCAGGCGGGGGATCTCTAGCACAGATACGCAGTATTTT
CDR3: CASRRGISSTDTQYF

V: TRBV29-1
size: -
D: -
J: TRBJ2-3
DNA: TGCAGCGTTGAGTCGGGGGAGCCAGCAGATACGCAGTATTTT
CDR3: CSVESGEPADTQYF

V: TRBV29-1
size: few
D: TRBD2
J: TRBJ2-5
DNA: TGCAGCGTTGAGGTTACTAGCGAAGAAGAGACCCAGTACTTC
CDR3: CSVEVTSEEETQYF

V: TRBV27
size: few
D: TRBD2
J: TRBJ2-7
DNA: TGTGCCAGCAGTTTGTCCGGGAGGGCCGGGGTCGAGCAGTACTTC
CDR3: CASSLSGRAGVEQYF

V: TRBV7-2
size: -
D: -
J: TRBJ1-4
DNA: TGTGCCAGCAGTCCGATCAGGAGTTCAACTAATGAAAAACTGTTTTTT
CDR3: CASSPIRSSTNEKLFF

V: TRBV11-1
size: -
D: TRBD1
J: TRBJ2-5
DNA: TGTGCCAGCAGCTCGAGGGACAGGTTCAGGGGGACCCAGTACTTC
CDR3: CASSSRDRFRGTQYF

V: TRBV6-1
size: -
D: -
J: TRBJ1-5
DNA: TGTGCCAGCAGTGTCATCGGGACCGAAAATCAGCCCCAGCATTTT
CDR3: CASSVIGTENQPQHF

V: TRBV7-2
size: -
D: TRBD2
J: TRBJ2-5
DNA: TGTGCCAGCAGCTTACCGGGGGGGCCCTGGGAGACCCAGTACTTC
CDR3: CASSLPGGPWETQYF

V: TRBV13
size: few
D: TRBD1
J: TRBJ2-3
DNA: TGTGCCAGCAGCTTAGATCCCCGGGACAGGGGAACAGATACGCAGTATTTT
CDR3: CASSLDPRDRGTDTQYF

V: TRBV27
size: -
D: -
J: TRBJ1-2
DNA: TGTGCCAGCAGGGATCACAGTGGGCCCTGGTATGGCTACACCTTC
CDR3: CASRDHSGPWYGYTF

V: TRBV20-1
size: -
D: -
J: TRBJ1-2
DNA: TGCAGTGCTAGAGATCTCTACAGCTATGGCTACACCTTC
CDR3: CSARDLYSYGYTF

V: TRBV20-1
size: few
D: -
J: TRBJ1-1
DNA: TGCAGTGCTAGAGAGGATCGGACTGAAGCTTTCTTT
CDR3: CSAREDRTEAFF

V: TRBV6-2/TRBV6-3
size: few
D: TRBD2
J: TRBJ2-5
DNA: TGTGCCAGCAGTTACACTGGACTAGCAAGAGAAGAGACCCAGTACTTC
CDR3: CASSYTGLAREETQYF

V: TRBV19
size: few
D: -
J: TRBJ1-6
DNA: TGTGCCAGTGCAGTACAGGGACCCACTAATTCACCCCTCCACTTT
CDR3: CASAVQGPTNSPLHF

V: TRBV6-5
size: few
D: -
J: TRBJ1-1
DNA: TGTGCCAGCAGTTACTCGGTCCTCCGGGACACTGAAGCTTTCTTT
CDR3: CASSYSVLRDTEAFF

V: TRBV20-1
size: few
D: TRBD1
J: TRBJ1-4
DNA: TGCAGTGCCTTCACGACAGGGGGCATGAGTGAAAAACTGTTTTTT
CDR3: CSAFTTGGMSEKLFF

V: TRBV13
size: -
D: -
J: TRBJ2-7
DNA: TGTGCCAGCAGCACGATGGAGGGGGTTTACGAGCAGTACTTC
CDR3: CASSTMEGVYEQYF

V: TRBV20-1
size: few
D: -
J: TRBJ1-2
DNA: TGCAGTGCTAGCTCTCAGACGCATCGCTATGGCTACACCTTC
CDR3: CSASSQTHRYGYTF

V: TRBV28
size: few
D: -
J: TRBJ2-7
DNA: TGTGCCAGCAGGAGACAGGACTTCGCCTACGAGCAGTACTTC
CDR3: CASRRQDFAYEQYF

V: TRBV7-9
size: few
D: -
J: TRBJ2-1
DNA: TGTGCCAGCAGCTCACCCCCGGATGAGCAGTTCTTC
CDR3: CASSSPPDEQFF

V: TRBV28
size: -
D: -
J: TRBJ2-7
DNA: TGTGCCAGCAGTTTTCTGGGGGACGACGAGCAGTACTTC
CDR3: CASSFLGDDEQYF

V: TRBV4-3
size: -
D: -
J: TRBJ1-1
DNA: TGCGCCAGCAGCCAAGATCTGAATAGGGGCGAAGCTTTCTTT
CDR3: CASSQDLNRGEAFF

V: TRBV12-3/TRBV12-4
size: -
D: TRBD2
J: TRBJ2-7
DNA: TGTGCCAGCAGGGGGACTAGCGACGAGCAGTACTTC
CDR3: CASRGTSDEQYF

V: TRBV7-9
size: few
D: -
J: TRBJ2-7
DNA: TGTGCCAGCAGCTTAGCGTACGGGGAGGCCTACGAGCAGTACTTC
CDR3: CASSLAYGEAYEQYF

V: TRBV20-1
size: once
D: -
J: TRBJ2-5
DNA: TGCAGTGCTTCCGCTCCGGACAGTCTAGAGACCCAGTACTTC
CDR3: CSASAPDSLETQYF

V: TRBV20-1
size: few
D: -
J: TRBJ2-7
DNA: TGCAGTGCTAGAGTAAGCCGGGGAAGCTACGAGCAGTACTTC
CDR3: CSARVSRGSYEQYF

V: TRBV29-1
size: -
D: -
J: TRBJ2-1
DNA: TGCAGCGTTGAAAAAGGGCAGGCTACCCACTACAATGAGCAGTTCTTC
CDR3: CSVEKGQATHYNEQFF

V: TRBV6-2/TRBV6-3
size: few
D: TRBD2
J: TRBJ2-1
DNA: TGCGCCAGCGCGGGGGGGTTCTACAATGAGCAGTTCTTC
CDR3: CASAGGFYNEQFF